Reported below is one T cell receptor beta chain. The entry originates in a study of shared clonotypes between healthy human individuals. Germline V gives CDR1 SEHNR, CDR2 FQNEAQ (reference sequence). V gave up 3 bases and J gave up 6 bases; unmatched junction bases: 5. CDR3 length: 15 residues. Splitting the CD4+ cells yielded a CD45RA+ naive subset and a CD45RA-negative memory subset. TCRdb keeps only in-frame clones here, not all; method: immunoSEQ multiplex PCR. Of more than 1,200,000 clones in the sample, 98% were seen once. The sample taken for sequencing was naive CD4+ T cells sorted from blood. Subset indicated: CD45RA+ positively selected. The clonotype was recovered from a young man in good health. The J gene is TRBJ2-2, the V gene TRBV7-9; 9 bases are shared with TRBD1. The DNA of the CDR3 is TGTGCCAGCAGCTTCCGGGACAGGGAGGCCGGGGAGCTGTTTTTT. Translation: CASSFRDREAGELFF. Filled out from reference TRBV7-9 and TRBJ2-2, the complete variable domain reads DTGVSQNPRHKITKRGQNVTFRCDPISEHNRLYWYRQTLGQGPEFLTYFQNEAQLEKSRLLSDRFSAERPKGSFSTLEIQRTEQGDSAMYLCASSFRDREAGELFFGEGSRLTVL.